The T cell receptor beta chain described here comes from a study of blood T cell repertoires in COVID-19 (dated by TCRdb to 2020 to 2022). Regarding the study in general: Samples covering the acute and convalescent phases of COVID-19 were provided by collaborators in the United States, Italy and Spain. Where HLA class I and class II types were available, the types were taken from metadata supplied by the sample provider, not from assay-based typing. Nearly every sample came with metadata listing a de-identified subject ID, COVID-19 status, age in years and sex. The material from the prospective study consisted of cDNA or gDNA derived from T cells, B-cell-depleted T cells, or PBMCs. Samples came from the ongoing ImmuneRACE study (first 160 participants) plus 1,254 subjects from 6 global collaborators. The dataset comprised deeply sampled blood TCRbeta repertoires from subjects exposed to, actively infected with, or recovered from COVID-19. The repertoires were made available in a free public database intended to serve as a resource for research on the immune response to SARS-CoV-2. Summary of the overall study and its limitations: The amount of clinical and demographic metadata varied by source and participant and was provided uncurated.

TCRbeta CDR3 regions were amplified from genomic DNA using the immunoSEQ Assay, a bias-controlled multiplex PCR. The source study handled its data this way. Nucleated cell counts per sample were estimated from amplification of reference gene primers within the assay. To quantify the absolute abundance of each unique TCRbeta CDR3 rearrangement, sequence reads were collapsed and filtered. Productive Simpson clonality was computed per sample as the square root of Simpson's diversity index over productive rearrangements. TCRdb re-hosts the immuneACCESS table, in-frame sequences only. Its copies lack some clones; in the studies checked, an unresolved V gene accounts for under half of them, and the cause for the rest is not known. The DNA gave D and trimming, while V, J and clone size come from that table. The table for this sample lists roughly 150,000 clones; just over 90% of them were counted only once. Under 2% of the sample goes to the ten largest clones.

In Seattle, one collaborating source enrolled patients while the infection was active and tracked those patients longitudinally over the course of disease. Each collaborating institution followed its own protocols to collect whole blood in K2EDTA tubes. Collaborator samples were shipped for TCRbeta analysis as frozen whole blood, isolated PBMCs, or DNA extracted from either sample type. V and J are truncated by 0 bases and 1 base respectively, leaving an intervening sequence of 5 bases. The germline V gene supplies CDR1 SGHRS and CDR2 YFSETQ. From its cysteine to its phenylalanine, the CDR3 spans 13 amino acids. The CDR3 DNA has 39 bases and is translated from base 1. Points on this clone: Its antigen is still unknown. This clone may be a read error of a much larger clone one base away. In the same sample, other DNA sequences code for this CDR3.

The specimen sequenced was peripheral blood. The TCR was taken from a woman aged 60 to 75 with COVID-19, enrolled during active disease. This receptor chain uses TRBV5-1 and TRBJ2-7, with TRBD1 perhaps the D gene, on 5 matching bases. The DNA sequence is TGCGCCAGCAGCTTGGCAGGGTCCTACGAGCAGTACTTC. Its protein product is CASSLAGSYEQYF.